These 20 T cell receptor beta chains were sequenced from one sample in a study of T cell responses to AZD1222 COVID-19 vaccine. This table comes from immunoSEQ multiplex PCR, and its TCRdb copy is limited to in-frame clones, with some not included. The sample holds around 130,000 clones, 75% to 90% seen once. This material consisted of peripheral blood, taken on day 0 of AZD1222 vaccination. The receptors originated from an adult in good health.

The rearrangement links TRBV7-9 to TRBJ1-2; D is unclear. CDR3 size: 18 residues. In germline, CDR1 is SEHNR, CDR2 FQNEAQ (reference sequence). Trimming pared 5 bases from V and 8 bases from J, leaving 30 bases between. The CDR3 sequence is CASSEWAFLVRGGGGYTF. The CDR3 coding sequence is TGTGCCAGCAGCGAATGGGCGTTCTTGGTACGGGGAGGCGGCGGCTACACCTTC.

The genes are TRBV28 and TRBJ1-2; D unresolved. This CDR3 contains 12 residues. The germline V and J ends were trimmed by 1 base and 6 bases, with 6 bases remaining between them. The germline CDR1 and CDR2 sequences are MDHEN and SYDVKM. The CDR3 nucleotides read TGTGCCAGCAGTTTATATACTCATGGCTACACCTTC. Amino acids: CASSLYTHGYTF.

The chain employs TRBV5-5 and TRBJ2-7, with a possible D match to TRBD1 (6 bases). Per germline, CDR1 SGHKS and CDR2 YYEKEE (reference sequence). Deletions cut 0 bases from V and 4 bases from J, with 11 bases between. The CDR3 sequence is 14 residues long. The CDR3 protein is CASSLGTAEYEQYF. CDR3 DNA: TGTGCCAGCAGCTTGGGGACAGCCGAATACGAGCAGTACTTC.

This clone was seen only a few times. V and J are TRBV30 and TRBJ1-4; weak D call: TRBD1 (6 bases). With 0 bases removed from V and 8 bases from J, the gap between germline ends came to 13 bases. This CDR3 contains 14 residues. Germline-derived CDR1 and CDR2 are GTSNPN and SVGIG (reference sequence). The CDR3 region is CAWSVWGAREKLFF. The CDR3 DNA follows: TGTGCCTGGAGTGTTTGGGGGGCGCGAGAAAAACTGTTTTTT.

The chain combines TRBV24-1 with TRBJ2-2, with 10 bases that match TRBD1. Germline V gene lookup returns CDR1 KGHDR and CDR2 SFDVKD. The CDR3 contains 14 residues. With 9 bases clipped from V and 5 bases from J, the junction kept 5 bases outside the gene matches. This CDR3 is CATEGTGATGELFF. The CDR3 DNA is TGTGCCACCGAGGGGACAGGGGCAACCGGGGAGCTGTTTTTT.

This chain links TRBV10-2 with TRBJ2-3, with D possibly being TRBD1 (5 bases). CDR1 WSHSY and CDR2 SAAADI come from the germline V gene. The CDR3 loop spans 15 amino acids. Trimming left V 7 bases short and J 1 base short, with 15 bases between. CDR3 amino acids: CASTLGARGTDTQYF. The DNA for the CDR3 is TGCGCCAGCACTCTAGGGGCCAGGGGCACAGATACGCAGTATTTT.

The V gene is TRBV18, the J gene TRBJ1-1; D is ambiguous. V lost 5 bases and J 1 base, leaving 11 bases between the germline ends. CDR3 length: 14 residues. Germline CDR1 KGHSH, CDR2 LQKENI. The CDR3 is CASSKDKGNTEAFF. For the CDR3, the DNA is TGTGCCAGCTCAAAAGACAAAGGGAACACTGAAGCTTTCTTT. Full variable domain (missing parts from reference TRBV18 and TRBJ1-1): NAGVMQNPRHLVRRRGQEARLRCSPMKGHSHVYWYRQLPEEGLKFMVYLQKENIIDESGMPKERFSAEFPKEGPSILRIQQVVRGDSAAYFCASSKDKGNTEAFFGQGTRLTVV.

This clone came up a few times. The chain couples TRBV5-8 to TRBJ2-1; a weak D match, TRBD1 (7 bases). Trimming left V 2 bases short and J 3 bases short, with 12 bases between. CDR1 is SGHTS, CDR2 YDEGEE, per germline. CDR3 length equals 15 residues. CDR3 in amino acids: CASSFSGGGYNEQFF. CDR3 in DNA: TGTGCCAGCAGCTTTTCAGGGGGAGGCTACAATGAGCAGTTCTTC.

The V gene is TRBV6-6, the J gene TRBJ2-3; tentatively, D is TRBD2 (8 bases). CDR3 size: 16 residues. Germline assignment: CDR1 MNHNY and CDR2 SVGAGI (reference sequence). Deletions cut 8 bases from V and 0 bases from J, with 18 bases between. As DNA, the CDR3 is TGTGCCAGCTCAGGGGGTTTAGCGGGGAGCACAGATACGCAGTATTTT. Protein: CASSGGLAGSTDTQYF.

V and J are TRBV6-5 and TRBJ2-7; D gene unclear. The CDR3 has 14 amino acids. V dropped 3 bases and J dropped 2 bases, with 11 bases sitting between them. The germline V gene encodes CDR1 MNHEY and CDR2 SVGAGI. The CDR3 DNA reads TGTGCCAGCAGTTATAGAATGGACGCCTACGAGCAGTACTTC. Translated: CASSYRMDAYEQYF.

The CDR3 spells CASSQGGAITEAFF. For the CDR3, the DNA is TGTGCCAGCAGCCAAGGGGGCGCGATAACTGAAGCTTTCTTT. The V and J genes are TRBV5-5 and TRBJ1-1, with 7 bases lining up with TRBD1. The germline V gene encodes CDR1 SGHKS and CDR2 YYEKEE (reference sequence). J gave up 5 bases and V 4 bases, and 8 bases lay outside the gene matches. The CDR3 is made up of 14 amino acids.

Only one count was recorded for this clone. The CDR3 loop is CATSDSRGETEAFF. In DNA form, the CDR3 reads TGTGCCACCAGTGATTCTAGGGGGGAGACTGAAGCTTTCTTT. The chain carries TRBV24-1 and TRBJ1-1; possibly TRBD1 for D (6 bases). Per the germline V gene, CDR1 is KGHDR and CDR2 is SFDVKD. Trimming cost V 2 bases and J 5 bases, with 11 bases left between them. CDR3 length: 14 amino acids.

This clone was recorded a few times. The chain joins TRBV28 to TRBJ1-5; no firm D call. V shed 6 bases and J shed 1 base, with 10 bases lying between them. The CDR3 is made up of 14 amino acids. Germline V lookup: CDR1 MDHEN, CDR2 SYDVKM. DNA for the CDR3: TGTGCCAGCAGGGAAGGACGGAGCAATCAGCCCCAGCATTTT. As protein: CASREGRSNQPQHF.

This chain links TRBV7-9 with TRBJ2-3; D is unclear. The V gene's germline CDR1 is SEHNR and CDR2 FQNEAQ (reference sequence). V lost 4 bases to trimming and J lost 4 bases, with 18 bases between them. This CDR3 contains 16 residues. The CDR3 DNA is TGTGCCAGCAGCTCCTACCCAGCCAGGAATGCAGATACGCAGTATTTT. Translating gives CASSSYPARNADTQYF.

The rearrangement uses TRBV28 and TRBJ2-7; no firm D call. The V gene's germline CDR1 is MDHEN and CDR2 SYDVKM. The length of the CDR3 is 8 residues. CDR3 residues: CKVDEQYF. Written as DNA, the CDR3 is TGTAAGGTTGATGAGCAGTACTTC.

CDR3 DNA: TGTGCCAGTAGTATAGGCGGGGATAGCAATCAGCCCCAGCATTTT. This gives the protein CASSIGGDSNQPQHF. The gene calls are TRBV19 and TRBJ1-5; D is unresolved. V lost 1 base to trimming and J lost 0 bases, with 7 bases between them. This CDR3 region has 15 residues. In germline, CDR1 is LNHDA, CDR2 SQIVND (reference sequence).

This chain joins TRBV5-6 and TRBJ1-6; tentatively, D is TRBD1 (6 bases). Germline CDR1 and CDR2: SGHDT and YYEEEE. CDR3 size: 17 residues. Trimming stripped 0 bases from V and 1 base from J, with 11 bases between. The CDR3 spells CASSLGQAGSYNSPLHF. The CDR3 DNA reads TGTGCCAGCAGCTTGGGACAGGCGGGATCCTATAATTCACCCCTCCACTTT.

The chain links TRBV5-1 to TRBJ2-1; D is undetermined. The germline V gene encodes CDR1 SGHRS and CDR2 YFSETQ. V lost 2 bases, J lost 8 bases, and 11 bases lay in between. This CDR3 comprises 13 residues. CDR3 nucleotides: TGCGCCAGCAGCTTAGGGCATATGGATGAGCAGTTCTTC. Its protein product is CASSLGHMDEQFF.

The genes are TRBV19 and TRBJ1-1; 8 bases agree with TRBD1. Looked up from germline, CDR1 is LNHDA and CDR2 is SQIVND (reference sequence). This CDR3 has 17 residues. Trimming cost V 5 bases and J 1 base; bases outside gene matches: 12. The DNA for the CDR3 is TGTGCCAGTAGTCCGACGGGGACAGGACCTCAGAACACTGAAGCTTTCTTT. It yields the protein CASSPTGTGPQNTEAFF. Complete variable domain (other parts from reference TRBV19 and TRBJ1-1): DGGITQSPKYLFRKEGQNVTLSCEQNLNHDAMYWYRQDPGQGLRLIYYSQIVNDFQKGDIAEGYSVSREKKESFPLTVTSAQKNPTAFYLCASSPTGTGPQNTEAFFGQGTRLTVV.

The chain is built from TRBV5-1 and TRBJ1-2; TRBD1 matches 11 bases. The CDR3 contains 15 residues. Germline V CDR1 and CDR2: SGHRS, YFSETQ. Germline trimming cut 0 bases from V and 8 bases from J; bases unmatched to any gene: 6. CDR3 in amino acids: CASSLAGTGGEGYTF. In DNA, the CDR3 is TGCGCCAGCAGCTTGGCCGGGACAGGGGGAGAAGGCTACACCTTC.